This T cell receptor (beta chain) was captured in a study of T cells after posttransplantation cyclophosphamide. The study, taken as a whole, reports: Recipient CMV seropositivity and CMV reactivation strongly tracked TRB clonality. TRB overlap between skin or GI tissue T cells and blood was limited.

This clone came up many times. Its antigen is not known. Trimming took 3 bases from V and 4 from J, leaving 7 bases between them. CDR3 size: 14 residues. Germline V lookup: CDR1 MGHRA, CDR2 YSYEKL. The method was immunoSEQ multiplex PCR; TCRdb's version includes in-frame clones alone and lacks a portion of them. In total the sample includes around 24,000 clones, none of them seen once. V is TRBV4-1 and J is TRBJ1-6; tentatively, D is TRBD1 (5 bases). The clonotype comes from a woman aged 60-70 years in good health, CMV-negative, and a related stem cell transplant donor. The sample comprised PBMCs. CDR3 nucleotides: TGCGCCAGCAGCCAGCAGGGTTATAATTCACCCCTCCACTTT. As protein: CASSQQGYNSPLHF.